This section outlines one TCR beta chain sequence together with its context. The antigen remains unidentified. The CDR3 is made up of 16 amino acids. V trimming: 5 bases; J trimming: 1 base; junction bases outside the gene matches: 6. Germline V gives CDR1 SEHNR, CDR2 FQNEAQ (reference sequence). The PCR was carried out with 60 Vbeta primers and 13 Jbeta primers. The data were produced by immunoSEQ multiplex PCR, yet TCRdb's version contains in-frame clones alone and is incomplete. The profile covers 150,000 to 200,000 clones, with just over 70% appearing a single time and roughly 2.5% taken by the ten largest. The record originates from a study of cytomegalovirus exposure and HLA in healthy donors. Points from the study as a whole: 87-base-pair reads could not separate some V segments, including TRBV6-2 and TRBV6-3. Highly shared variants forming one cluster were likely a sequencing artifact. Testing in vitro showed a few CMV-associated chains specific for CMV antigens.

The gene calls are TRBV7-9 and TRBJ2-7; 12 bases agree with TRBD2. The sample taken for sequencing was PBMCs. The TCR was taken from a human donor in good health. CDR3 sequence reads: CASSPRLAGVSYEQYF. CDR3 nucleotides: TGTGCCAGCAGCCCTAGACTAGCGGGGGTATCCTACGAGCAGTACTTC.